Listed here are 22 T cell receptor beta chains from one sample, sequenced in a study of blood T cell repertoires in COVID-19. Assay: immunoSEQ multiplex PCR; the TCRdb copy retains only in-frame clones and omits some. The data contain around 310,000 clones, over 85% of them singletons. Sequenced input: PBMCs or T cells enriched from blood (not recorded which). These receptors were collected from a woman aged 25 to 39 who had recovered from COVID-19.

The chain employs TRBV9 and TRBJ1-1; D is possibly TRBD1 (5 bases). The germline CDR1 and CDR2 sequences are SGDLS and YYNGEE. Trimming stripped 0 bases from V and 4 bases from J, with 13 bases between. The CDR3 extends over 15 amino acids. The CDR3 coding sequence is TGTGCCAGCAGCGTAGTCCTCGGCGGGGGCACTGAAGCTTTCTTT. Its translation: CASSVVLGGGTEAFF.

CDR3 protein: CASSYGDRGAYEQYF. CDR3 sequence (DNA): TGTGCCAGCAGTTACGGGGACAGGGGCGCCTACGAGCAGTACTTC. The genes are TRBV6-2 or TRBV6-3 and TRBJ2-7; 10 positions agree with TRBD1. Trimming took 2 bases from V and 2 from J; bases not matched to a gene: 3. The germline gives CDR1 MNHEY, CDR2 SVGEGT. The length of the CDR3 is 15 residues.

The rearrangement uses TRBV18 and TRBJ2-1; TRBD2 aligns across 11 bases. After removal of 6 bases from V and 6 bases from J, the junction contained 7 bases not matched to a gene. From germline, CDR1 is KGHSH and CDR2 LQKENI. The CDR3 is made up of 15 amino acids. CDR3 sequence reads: CASSLGLAGFNEQFF. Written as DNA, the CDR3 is TGTGCCAGCTCCCTCGGACTAGCGGGTTTCAATGAGCAGTTCTTC.

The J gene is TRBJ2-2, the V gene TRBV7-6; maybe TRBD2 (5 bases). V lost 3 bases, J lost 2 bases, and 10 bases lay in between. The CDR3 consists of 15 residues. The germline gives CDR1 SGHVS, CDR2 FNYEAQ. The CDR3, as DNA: TGTGCCAGCAGCTTGGTGGGAGAAAACACCGGGGAGCTGTTTTTT. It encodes CASSLVGENTGELFF.

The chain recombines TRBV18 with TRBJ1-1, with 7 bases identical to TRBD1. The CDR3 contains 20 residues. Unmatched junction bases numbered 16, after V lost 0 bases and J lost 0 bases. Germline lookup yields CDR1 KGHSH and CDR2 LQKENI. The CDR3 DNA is TGTGCCAGCTCACCACCGATACAGGGGAACACTCGTAAAATGAACACTGAAGCTTTCTTT. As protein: CASSPPIQGNTRKMNTEAFF.

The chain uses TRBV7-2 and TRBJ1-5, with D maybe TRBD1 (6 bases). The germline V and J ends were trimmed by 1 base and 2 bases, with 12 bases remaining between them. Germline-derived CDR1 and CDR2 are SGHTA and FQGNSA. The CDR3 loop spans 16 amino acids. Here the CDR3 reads CASSLETGWGNQPQHF. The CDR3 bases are TGTGCCAGCAGCTTAGAGACAGGATGGGGCAATCAGCCCCAGCATTTT.

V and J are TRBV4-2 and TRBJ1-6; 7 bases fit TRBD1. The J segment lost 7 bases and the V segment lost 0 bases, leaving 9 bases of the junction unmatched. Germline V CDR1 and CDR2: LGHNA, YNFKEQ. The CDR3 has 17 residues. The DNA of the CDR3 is TGTGCCAGCAGCCAAGACAGGGGGAGCCGATTAAATTCACCCCTCCACTTT. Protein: CASSQDRGSRLNSPLHF.

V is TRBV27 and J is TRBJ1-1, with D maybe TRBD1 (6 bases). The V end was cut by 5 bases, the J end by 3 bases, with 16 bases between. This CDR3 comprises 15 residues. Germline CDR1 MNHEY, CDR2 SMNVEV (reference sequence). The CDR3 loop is CASSSPTGRDTEAFF. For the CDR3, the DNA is TGTGCCAGCAGTAGCCCAACAGGGCGGGACACTGAAGCTTTCTTT.

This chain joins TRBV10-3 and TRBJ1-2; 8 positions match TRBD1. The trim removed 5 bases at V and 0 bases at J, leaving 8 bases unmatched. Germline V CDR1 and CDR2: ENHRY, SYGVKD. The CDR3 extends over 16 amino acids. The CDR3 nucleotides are TGTGCCATCAGTTCACTCGGGACAGGCACTAACTATGGCTACACCTTC. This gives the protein CAISSLGTGTNYGYTF.

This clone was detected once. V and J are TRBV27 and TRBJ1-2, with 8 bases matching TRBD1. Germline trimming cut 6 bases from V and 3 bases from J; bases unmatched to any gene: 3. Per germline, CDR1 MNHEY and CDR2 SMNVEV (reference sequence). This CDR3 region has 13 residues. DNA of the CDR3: TGTGCCAGCAGGGAGACAGGGGACTATGGCTACACCTTC. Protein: CASRETGDYGYTF.

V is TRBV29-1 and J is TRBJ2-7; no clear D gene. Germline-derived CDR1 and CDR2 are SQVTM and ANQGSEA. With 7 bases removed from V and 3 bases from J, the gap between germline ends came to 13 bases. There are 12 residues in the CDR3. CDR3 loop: CSAKEAFYEQYF. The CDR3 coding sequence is TGCAGCGCAAAAGAGGCCTTCTACGAGCAGTACTTC.

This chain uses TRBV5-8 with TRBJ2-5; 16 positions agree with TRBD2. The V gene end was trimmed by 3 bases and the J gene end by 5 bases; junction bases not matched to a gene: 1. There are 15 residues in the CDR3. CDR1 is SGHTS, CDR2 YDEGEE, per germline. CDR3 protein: CASSSGLAGGETQYF. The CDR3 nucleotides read TGTGCCAGCAGCTCGGGACTAGCGGGAGGGGAGACCCAGTACTTC. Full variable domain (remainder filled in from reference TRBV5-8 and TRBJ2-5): EAGVTQSPTHLIKTRGQQATLRCSPISGHTSVYWYQQALGLGLQFLLWYDEGEERNRGNFPPRFSGRQFPNYSSELNVNALELEDSALYLCASSSGLAGGETQYFGPGTRLLVL.

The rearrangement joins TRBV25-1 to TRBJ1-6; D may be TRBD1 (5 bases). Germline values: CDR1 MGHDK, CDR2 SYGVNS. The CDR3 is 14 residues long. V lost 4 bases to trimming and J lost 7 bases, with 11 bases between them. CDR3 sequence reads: CASSVAGRNSPLHF. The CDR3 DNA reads TGTGCCAGCAGTGTAGCGGGGCGAAATTCACCCCTCCACTTT.

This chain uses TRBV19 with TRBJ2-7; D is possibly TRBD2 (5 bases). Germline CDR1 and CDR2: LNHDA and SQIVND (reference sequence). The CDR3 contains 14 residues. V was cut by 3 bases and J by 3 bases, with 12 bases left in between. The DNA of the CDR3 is TGTGCCAGTAGTATCTACGGGGAAGGCTACGAGCAGTACTTC. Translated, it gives CASSIYGEGYEQYF. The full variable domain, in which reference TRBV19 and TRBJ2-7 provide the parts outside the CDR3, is DGGITQSPKYLFRKEGQNVTLSCEQNLNHDAMYWYRQDPGQGLRLIYYSQIVNDFQKGDIAEGYSVSREKKESFPLTVTSAQKNPTAFYLCASSIYGEGYEQYFGPGTRLTVT.

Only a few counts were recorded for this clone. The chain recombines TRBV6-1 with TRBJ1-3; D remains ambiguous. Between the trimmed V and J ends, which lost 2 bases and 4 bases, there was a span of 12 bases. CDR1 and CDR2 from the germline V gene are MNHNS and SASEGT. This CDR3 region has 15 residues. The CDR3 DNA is TGTGCCAGCAGTGAACCCGGTCTCCGGGGAAACACCATATATTTT. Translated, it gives CASSEPGLRGNTIYF.

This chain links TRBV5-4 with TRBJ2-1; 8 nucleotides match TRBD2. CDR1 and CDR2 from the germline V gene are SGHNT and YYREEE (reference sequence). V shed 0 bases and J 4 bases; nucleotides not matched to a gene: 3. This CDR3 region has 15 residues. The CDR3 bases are TGTGCCAGCAGCTTGGCGTCTAGCGGGTACAATGAGCAGTTCTTC. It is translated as CASSLASSGYNEQFF.

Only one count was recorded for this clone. The CDR3 here is CATSPLIAGGPNEQFF. The DNA of the CDR3 is TGTGCCACCAGCCCATTGATAGCGGGAGGGCCAAATGAGCAGTTCTTC. This chain uses TRBV15 with TRBJ2-1; 11 bases map to TRBD2. With V trimmed by 5 bases and J by 7 bases, 10 bases remained unmatched. CDR1 is LNHNV and CDR2 is YYDKDF in the germline V gene (reference sequence). The CDR3 sequence is 16 residues long.

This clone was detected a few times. CDR3 protein: CASSLGFGVTGNEKLFF. CDR3 DNA sequence: TGCGCCAGCAGCTTAGGCTTCGGGGTCACAGGGAATGAAAAACTGTTTTTT. The chain employs TRBV5-1 and TRBJ1-4, with a weak D call TRBD1 (6 bases). CDR3 length: 17 residues. Germline CDR1 reads SGHRS; CDR2 reads YFSETQ. Trimming cost V 2 bases and J 5 bases, with 19 bases left between them.

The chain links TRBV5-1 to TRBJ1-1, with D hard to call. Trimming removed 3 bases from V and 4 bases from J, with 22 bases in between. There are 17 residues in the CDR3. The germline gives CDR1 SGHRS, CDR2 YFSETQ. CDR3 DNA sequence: TGCGCCAGCAGCTGGAGGGTTGTAAGTTACCGAGTCACTGAAGCTTTCTTT. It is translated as CASSWRVVSYRVTEAFF.

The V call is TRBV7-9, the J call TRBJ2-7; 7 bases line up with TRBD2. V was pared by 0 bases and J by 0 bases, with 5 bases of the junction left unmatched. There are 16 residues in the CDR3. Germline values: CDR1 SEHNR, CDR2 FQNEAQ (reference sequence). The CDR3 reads CASSLAGTISSYEQYF. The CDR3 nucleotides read TGTGCCAGCAGCTTAGCCGGGACTATCTCCTCCTACGAGCAGTACTTC.

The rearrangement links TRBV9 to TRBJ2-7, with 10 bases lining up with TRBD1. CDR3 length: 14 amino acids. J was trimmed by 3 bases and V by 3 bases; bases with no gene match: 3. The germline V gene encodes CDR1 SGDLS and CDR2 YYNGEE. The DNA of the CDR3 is TGTGCCAGCAGCGAGGGGGACAGGGGCTACGAGCAGTACTTC. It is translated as CASSEGDRGYEQYF.

This CDR3 is CASSLGREGYEQYF. Written as DNA, the CDR3 is TGCGCCAGCAGCCTTGGTCGCGAGGGCTACGAGCAGTACTTC. The chain carries TRBV4-3 and TRBJ2-7; possible D gene TRBD2, 5 bases. The CDR3 length is 14 residues. Germline CDR1 and CDR2: LGHNA and YSLEER. Trimming took off 4 bases at V and 3 bases at J, with 13 bases between the two ends.